Each of the 24 T cell receptor beta chains below was sequenced from the same sample in a study of blood T cell repertoires in COVID-19. Method: immunoSEQ multiplex PCR; TCRdb's copy keeps in-frame clones and lacks some. The sample records about 390,000 clones, 80% to 90% being singletons. The sequencing sample was made of peripheral blood. The receptors stem from an older woman with COVID-19, enrolled during active disease.

This clone was recorded a few times. The CDR3 here is CASSIGPGQGITEAFF. CDR3 DNA sequence: TGTGCCAGTAGTATAGGGCCGGGACAGGGGATAACTGAAGCTTTCTTT. The chain links TRBV19 to TRBJ1-1; 10 positions match TRBD1. The CDR3 sequence is 16 residues long. Germline V lookup: CDR1 LNHDA, CDR2 SQIVND (reference sequence). The J segment lost 5 bases and the V segment lost 1 base, leaving 7 bases of the junction unmatched.

The chain uses TRBV28 and TRBJ2-3; D remains ambiguous. The ends were cut back, 6 bases at V and 2 bases at J, with 12 bases in the middle. Germline CDR1 MDHEN, CDR2 SYDVKM. The CDR3 covers 14 residues. CDR3 amino acids: CASRERLLTDTQYF. CDR3 nucleotide sequence: TGTGCCAGCAGGGAAAGACTCCTCACAGATACGCAGTATTTT. The entire variable domain, with the rest obtained from reference TRBV28 and TRBJ2-3, is as follows: DVKVTQSSRYLVKRTGEKVFLECVQDMDHENMFWYRQDPGLGLRLIYFSYDVKMKEKGDIPEGYSVSREKKERFSLILESASTNQTSMYLCASRERLLTDTQYFGPGTRLTVL.

A word on this clone: The identical CDR3 is also encoded by other nucleotide sequences in the sample. This chain joins TRBV5-1 and TRBJ1-1; tentatively, D is TRBD1 (5 bases). This CDR3 spans 14 amino acids. The germline V gene has CDR1 SGHRS and CDR2 YFSETQ. Deletions cut 0 bases from V and 1 base from J, with 7 bases between. The chain's CDR3 is CASSLGGGNTEAFF. The CDR3 nucleotides are TGCGCCAGCAGCTTGGGGGGCGGGAACACTGAAGCTTTCTTT. The variable domain in full, with the rest retrieved from reference TRBV5-1 and TRBJ1-1, is KAGVTQTPRYLIKTRGQQVTLSCSPISGHRSVSWYQQTPGQGLQFLFEYFSETQRNKGNFPGRFSGRQFSNSRSEMNVSTLELGDSALYLCASSLGGGNTEAFFGQGTRLTVV.

The rearrangement links TRBV28 to TRBJ1-1; TRBD1 aligns across 9 bases. Germline trimming cut 6 bases from V and 11 bases from J; bases unmatched to any gene: 13. Germline V lookup: CDR1 MDHEN, CDR2 SYDVKM. CDR3 length: 14 amino acids. The CDR3 protein is CASSRTGQGIWAFF. CDR3 coding DNA: TGTGCCAGCAGCCGCACGGGACAGGGAATCTGGGCTTTCTTT.

The rearrangement uses TRBV10-3 and TRBJ2-2, with D possibly being TRBD1 (5 bases). The CDR3 spans 13 residues. Trimming cost V 3 bases and J 3 bases, with 5 bases left between them. Germline values: CDR1 ENHRY, CDR2 SYGVKD. CDR3 coding DNA: TGTGCCATCAGTGAAGGGGACACCGGGGAGCTGTTTTTT. Its protein product is CAISEGDTGELFF.

This chain joins TRBV11-3 and TRBJ2-3; 8 bases line up with TRBD2. The CDR3 loop spans 14 amino acids. Germline assignment: CDR1 SGHNT and CDR2 YENEEA. V was clipped by 0 bases and J by 4 bases; unmatched bases: 0. DNA of the CDR3: TGTGCCAGCAGCTTAGACGGGGGGGCAGATACGCAGTATTTT. This translates into CASSLDGGADTQYF. Full variable domain (rest looked up from reference TRBV11-3 and TRBJ2-3): EAGVVQSPRYKIIEKKQPVAFWCNPISGHNTLYWYLQNLGQGPELLIRYENEEAVDDSQLPKDRFSAERLKGVDSTLKIQPAELGDSAVYLCASSLDGGADTQYFGPGTRLTVL.

The rearrangement uses TRBV10-3 and TRBJ1-6; 9 bases agree with TRBD1. Germline CDR1 ENHRY, CDR2 SYGVKD. The CDR3 has 14 residues. J gave up 9 bases and V 11 bases, and 11 bases lay outside the gene matches. The CDR3 region has the DNA TGTGCCGTATCCCAGGGACAGGGAGTTTCACCCCTCCACTTT. Translated: CAVSQGQGVSPLHF.

This clone has only one observation. The DNA for the CDR3 is TGTGCCAGTAGTATTGAGAGACAGCCCCAGCATTTT. This encodes CASSIERQPQHF. The rearrangement uses TRBV19 and TRBJ1-5; D gene ambiguous. This CDR3 comprises 12 residues. In germline, CDR1 is LNHDA, CDR2 SQIVND (reference sequence). V lost 3 bases, J lost 7 bases, and 7 bases lay in between.

The V gene is TRBV11-3, the J gene TRBJ2-7, with 8 bases lining up with TRBD1. This CDR3 comprises 15 residues. Trimming cost V 4 bases and J 1 base; bases outside gene matches: 6. The V gene's germline CDR1 is SGHNT and CDR2 YENEEA. The CDR3 region is CASSSGDRSSYEQYF. The DNA for the CDR3 is TGTGCCAGCAGCTCGGGGGACAGGAGTTCCTACGAGCAGTACTTC.

The chain employs TRBV11-2 and TRBJ1-1; D is undetermined. With 1 base removed from V and 4 bases from J, the gap between germline ends came to 7 bases. The CDR3 is made up of 13 amino acids. Germline-derived CDR1 and CDR2 are SGHAT and FQNNGV. The CDR3 reads CASSLAGTTEAFF. In DNA, the CDR3 is TGTGCCAGCAGCTTAGCCGGTACCACTGAAGCTTTCTTT.

With regard to this clone: Other DNA sequences from this sample encode an identical CDR3 as well. The chain couples TRBV3-1 (or the pseudogene TRBV3-2) to TRBJ2-1; the D is unclear. The CDR3 consists of 12 residues. The ends were cut back, 4 bases at V and 3 bases at J, with 4 bases in the middle. CDR1 and CDR2 (germline): LGHDT, YNNKEL (reference sequence). CDR3 region: CASSRSYNEQFF. As DNA, the CDR3 is TGTGCCAGCAGCCGCAGCTACAATGAGCAGTTCTTC.

The chain joins TRBV4-1 to TRBJ2-5, with 10 bases lining up with TRBD1. The V gene's germline CDR1 is MGHRA and CDR2 YSYEKL. CDR3 length: 15 residues. V was pared by 0 bases and J by 5 bases, with 3 bases of the junction left unmatched. CDR3 sequence: CASSQDGTGDETQYF. CDR3 nucleotide sequence: TGCGCCAGCAGCCAAGACGGGACAGGGGACGAGACCCAGTACTTC.

The chain carries TRBV19 and TRBJ2-1; a possible D gene is TRBD1 (6 bases). Germline CDR1 is LNHDA and CDR2 is SQIVND (reference sequence). Trimming removed 3 bases at V and 10 bases at J, with 7 bases between. The CDR3 spans 11 residues. The CDR3 DNA is TGTGCCAGTAGTATTAGGGGGGAGCAGTTCTTC. Translated: CASSIRGEQFF.

This chain links TRBV12-3 or TRBV12-4 with TRBJ1-3; D ambiguous. This CDR3 has 13 amino acids. Trimming pared 11 bases from V and 0 bases from J, leaving 11 bases between. The CDR3 here is CASRFGSGNTIYF. CDR3 DNA: TGTGCCTCACGGTTCGGCTCTGGAAACACCATATATTTT.

The gene calls are TRBV7-9 and TRBJ1-1; D gene unclear. CDR3 length: 11 residues. The V end lost 2 bases, the J end lost 7 bases, and 5 bases lay between the germline ends. CDR1 and CDR2 (germline): SEHNR, FQNEAQ (reference sequence). In nucleotides, the CDR3 is TGTGCCAGCAGCTTACAATTTGAAGCTTTCTTT. It encodes CASSLQFEAFF.

This chain uses TRBV6-5 with TRBJ2-7; a possible D gene is TRBD2 (7 bases). V was shortened by 7 bases and J by 5 bases, with 21 bases between the two germline ends. Per germline, CDR1 MNHEY and CDR2 SVGAGI. The CDR3 is made up of 15 amino acids. This CDR3 is CASNSRGGQGDEQYF. CDR3 bases: TGTGCCAGCAACTCAAGGGGGGGGCAGGGTGACGAGCAGTACTTC.

V gene TRBV7-9 combines with J gene TRBJ1-1; 10 nucleotides line up with TRBD1. The CDR3 has 13 residues. CDR1 and CDR2 from the germline V gene are SEHNR and FQNEAQ (reference sequence). V shed 5 bases and J 4 bases; nucleotides not matched to a gene: 1. The CDR3 sequence is CASSGQGVTEAFF. CDR3 bases: TGTGCCAGCAGCGGACAGGGGGTCACTGAAGCTTTCTTT.

The chain recombines TRBV6-6 with TRBJ2-2, with TRBD2 matching over 12 bases. The CDR3 is 17 amino acids. The junction had 9 bases not matched to a gene; V was cut back by 5 bases and J by 5 bases. The germline CDR1 and CDR2 sequences are MNHNY and SVGAGI (reference sequence). As DNA, the CDR3 is TGTGCCAGCAGTCGGCCAACTAGCGGGGGGACGACCGGGGAGCTGTTTTTT. Translating it yields CASSRPTSGGTTGELFF.

This CDR3 is CASSPTHMNTEAFF. DNA of the CDR3: TGTGCCAGCTCACCGACTCACATGAACACTGAAGCTTTCTTT. The chain employs TRBV18 and TRBJ1-1; D call uncertain. The CDR3 has 14 residues. V was pared by 3 bases and J by 0 bases, with 8 bases between. The germline gives CDR1 KGHSH, CDR2 LQKENI.

This clone was recorded a few times. The rearrangement joins TRBV6-5 to TRBJ1-5; D ambiguous. Germline V gene sequence: CDR1 MNHEY, CDR2 SVGAGI. The CDR3 is 14 residues long. Deletions cut 0 bases from V and 0 bases from J, with 3 bases between. The CDR3, as DNA: TGTGCCAGCAGTTACTCCAATAGCAATCAGCCCCAGCATTTT. Translated, it gives CASSYSNSNQPQHF.

The CDR3 DNA follows: TGTGCCAGCAGTTCACCACGACGGGGGAATCGCTACGAGCAGTACTTC. Protein: CASSSPRRGNRYEQYF. V usage is TRBV6-5 and J usage is TRBJ2-7; a possible D gene is TRBD2 (6 bases). The CDR3 sequence is 16 residues long. Germline assignment: CDR1 MNHEY and CDR2 SVGAGI. With 4 bases removed from V and 3 bases from J, the gap between germline ends came to 19 bases.

The chain links TRBV18 to TRBJ1-1, with 8 bases fitting TRBD1. CDR1 is KGHSH and CDR2 is LQKENI in the germline V gene. CDR3 length: 15 residues. The ends lost 6 bases at V and 0 bases at J; junction bases unmatched: 6. CDR3: CASSWTGIMNTEAFF. CDR3 bases: TGTGCCAGCTCGTGGACAGGGATCATGAACACTGAAGCTTTCTTT.

The V call is TRBV3-1 (or the pseudogene TRBV3-2), the J call TRBJ2-1, with 10 positions matching TRBD2. The germline gives CDR1 LGHDT, CDR2 YNNKEL (reference sequence). The CDR3 sequence is 16 residues long. The J segment lost 4 bases and the V segment lost 4 bases, leaving 7 bases of the junction unmatched. The CDR3 is CASSRRGTSDYNEQFF. The CDR3 DNA follows: TGTGCCAGCAGCCGAAGAGGGACTAGCGATTACAATGAGCAGTTCTTC.

The CDR3 reads CATSLPGVGTEAFF. CDR3 coding DNA: TGTGCCACCTCTCTTCCAGGGGTTGGCACTGAAGCTTTCTTT. The rearrangement joins TRBV19 to TRBJ1-1, with D possibly TRBD1 on 6 matching bases. The length of the CDR3 is 14 residues. Germline V CDR1 and CDR2: LNHDA, SQIVND (reference sequence). V was trimmed by 10 bases and J by 4 bases, leaving 19 bases between them. Full variable domain (missing parts from reference TRBV19 and TRBJ1-1): DGGITQSPKYLFRKEGQNVTLSCEQNLNHDAMYWYRQDPGQGLRLIYYSQIVNDFQKGDIAEGYSVSREKKESFPLTVTSAQKNPTAFYLCATSLPGVGTEAFFGQGTRLTVV.